Listed below are T cell receptor beta chains from one sample, sequenced in a study of T cell responses to AZD1222 COVID-19 vaccine. Method: immunoSEQ multiplex PCR; TCRdb's copy keeps in-frame clones and lacks some. The data show 150,000 to 250,000 clones, 90% to 95% seen once. This sample comprised peripheral blood, obtained 28 days after the second AZD1222 dose. Receptors originate from an adult who received the AZD1222 COVID-19 vaccine. The CDR3 runs from the conserved cysteine through the conserved F or W. Fields, in order: CDR3 length, V gene, J gene, CDR3 protein.

CDR3 length: 17; V gene: TRBV19; J gene: TRBJ1-5; CDR3 protein: CASSLSGQGNRNRPQHF
CDR3 length: 13; V gene: TRBV28; J gene: TRBJ1-5; CDR3 protein: CASRGKTYQPQHF
CDR3 length: 15; V gene: TRBV18; J gene: TRBJ1-1; CDR3 protein: CASSPTRAGGTEAFF
CDR3 length: 12; V gene: TRBV4-1; J gene: TRBJ1-6; CDR3 protein: CASSQGVWPLHF
CDR3 length: 16; V gene: TRBV19; J gene: TRBJ2-1; CDR3 protein: CASRAPRQGVYNEQFF
CDR3 length: 14; V gene: TRBV29-1; J gene: TRBJ1-5; CDR3 protein: CSVEVGGLNQPQHF
CDR3 length: 13; V gene: TRBV6-2/TRBV6-3; J gene: TRBJ2-7; CDR3 protein: CASSYRGEDEQYF
CDR3 length: 18; V gene: TRBV4-1; J gene: TRBJ1-5; CDR3 protein: CASSQEWAVGGWNQPQHF
CDR3 length: 13; V gene: TRBV6-5; J gene: TRBJ2-7; CDR3 protein: CASSYSKRERLDF
CDR3 length: 16; V gene: TRBV5-1; J gene: TRBJ1-3; CDR3 protein: CASSSGQGTAGNTIYF
CDR3 length: 15; V gene: TRBV7-9; J gene: TRBJ2-5; CDR3 protein: CASSPYVRPGETQYF
CDR3 length: 16; V gene: TRBV6-2/TRBV6-3; J gene: TRBJ1-1; CDR3 protein: CASSYPHRGRNTEAFF
CDR3 length: 13; V gene: TRBV6-5; J gene: TRBJ1-2; CDR3 protein: CASRTWTGEGYTF
CDR3 length: 14; V gene: TRBV28; J gene: TRBJ1-5; CDR3 protein: CASSNSGGNQPQHF
CDR3 length: 13; V gene: TRBV3-1/TRBV3-2; J gene: TRBJ2-7; CDR3 protein: CASSRGRGYEQYF
CDR3 length: 14; V gene: TRBV27; J gene: TRBJ1-5; CDR3 protein: CASSFLGGNQPQHF
CDR3 length: 13; V gene: TRBV27; J gene: TRBJ2-3; CDR3 protein: CASSLWAGDTQYF
CDR3 length: 12; V gene: TRBV6-5; J gene: TRBJ2-7; CDR3 protein: CAATGGRYEQYF
CDR3 length: 16; V gene: TRBV2; J gene: TRBJ1-5; CDR3 protein: CASKGMAGQGNQPQHF
CDR3 length: 11; V gene: TRBV12-3/TRBV12-4; J gene: TRBJ1-2; CDR3 protein: CASSRPYGYTF
CDR3 length: 16; V gene: TRBV10-3; J gene: TRBJ1-2; CDR3 protein: CAISGTGQQNNYGYTF
CDR3 length: 16; V gene: TRBV6-1; J gene: TRBJ1-1; CDR3 protein: CASSEAGQGGGTEAFF
CDR3 length: 13; V gene: TRBV29-1; J gene: TRBJ1-1; CDR3 protein: CSAKGRANTEAFF
CDR3 length: 15; V gene: TRBV28; J gene: TRBJ2-1; CDR3 protein: CASSSAGPVGHEQFF
CDR3 length: 12; V gene: TRBV2; J gene: TRBJ1-3; CDR3 protein: CASSVDGNTIYF
CDR3 length: 15; V gene: TRBV7-2; J gene: TRBJ2-7; CDR3 protein: CASSLGGGPTYEQYF
CDR3 length: 17; V gene: TRBV4-1; J gene: TRBJ2-3; CDR3 protein: CASSQGLQRGVTDTQYF
CDR3 length: 13; V gene: TRBV5-1; J gene: TRBJ2-7; CDR3 protein: CASSLRTGGTPSF
CDR3 length: 15; V gene: TRBV7-6; J gene: TRBJ2-5; CDR3 protein: CASSLGTSTQETQYF
CDR3 length: 14; V gene: TRBV9; J gene: TRBJ2-5; CDR3 protein: CASSVGQGAETQYF
CDR3 length: 17; V gene: TRBV9; J gene: TRBJ2-2; CDR3 protein: CASSVVGGGPSTGELFF
CDR3 length: 13; V gene: TRBV28; J gene: TRBJ1-5; CDR3 protein: CASSSGDYQPQHF
CDR3 length: 15; V gene: TRBV6-6; J gene: TRBJ1-3; CDR3 protein: CASSYSYGSGNTIYF
CDR3 length: 15; V gene: TRBV9; J gene: TRBJ1-6; CDR3 protein: CASSVGGGLGSPLHF
CDR3 length: 12; V gene: TRBV6-6; J gene: TRBJ1-4; CDR3 protein: CASSYRDEKLFF
CDR3 length: 15; V gene: TRBV19; J gene: TRBJ1-1; CDR3 protein: CASRTDQGLNTEAFF
CDR3 length: 14; V gene: TRBV5-1; J gene: TRBJ2-2; CDR3 protein: CASTTEGATGELFF
CDR3 length: 14; V gene: TRBV5-4; J gene: TRBJ2-3; CDR3 protein: CASSLDRVTDTQYF
CDR3 length: 13; V gene: TRBV7-8; J gene: TRBJ1-1; CDR3 protein: CASSFDGRIEAFF
CDR3 length: 17; V gene: TRBV6-1; J gene: TRBJ2-2; CDR3 protein: CASSGVGGQGNTGELFF
CDR3 length: 14; V gene: TRBV18; J gene: TRBJ1-1; CDR3 protein: CASSLWTENTEAFF
CDR3 length: 15; V gene: TRBV10-2; J gene: TRBJ1-2; CDR3 protein: CASSEYLDGNYGYTF
CDR3 length: 15; V gene: TRBV5-5; J gene: TRBJ1-4; CDR3 protein: CASSSIFSGNEKLFF
CDR3 length: 16; V gene: TRBV5-1; J gene: TRBJ2-3; CDR3 protein: CASSLGPQGFTDTQYF
CDR3 length: 14; V gene: TRBV9; J gene: TRBJ1-1; CDR3 protein: CASSVGGVNTEAFF
CDR3 length: 14; V gene: TRBV19; J gene: TRBJ1-1; CDR3 protein: CASSMGQQNTEAFF
CDR3 length: 14; V gene: TRBV27; J gene: TRBJ1-5; CDR3 protein: CAITGGKSNQPQHF
CDR3 length: 16; V gene: TRBV7-3; J gene: TRBJ2-6; CDR3 protein: CASSLGILSGANVLTF
CDR3 length: 14; V gene: TRBV2; J gene: TRBJ1-5; CDR3 protein: CASSARTGDQPQHF
CDR3 length: 10; V gene: TRBV20-1; J gene: TRBJ2-3; CDR3 protein: CSAGQNTQYF
CDR3 length: 13; V gene: TRBV12-3/TRBV12-4; J gene: TRBJ2-7; CDR3 protein: CASSREARGEQYF
CDR3 length: 14; V gene: TRBV6-1; J gene: TRBJ1-1; CDR3 protein: CASSEARMNTEAFF
CDR3 length: 14; V gene: TRBV7-2; J gene: TRBJ2-5; CDR3 protein: CASSLRQGGETQYF